Shown below are 22 T cell receptor beta chains from a single sample sequenced in a study of T cell responses to AZD1222 COVID-19 vaccine. Profiling relied on immunoSEQ multiplex PCR, and the TCRdb table lists in-frame clones only, not all of them. The sample holds 140,000 to 150,000 clones, 85% to 95% seen once. Material: peripheral blood, obtained after recovery from COVID-19. The origin of the receptors is an adult who had recovered from COVID-19.

V gene TRBV10-3 combines with J gene TRBJ1-1; tentatively, D is TRBD1 (5 bases). The germline gives CDR1 ENHRY, CDR2 SYGVKD. This CDR3 spans 15 amino acids. V lost 6 bases, J lost 1 base, and 15 bases lay in between. The CDR3 region is CAISPALRGNTEAFF. DNA for the CDR3: TGTGCCATCAGCCCCGCCTTAAGGGGGAACACTGAAGCTTTCTTT.

This chain joins TRBV4-2 and TRBJ1-1, with 9 positions matching TRBD1. Trimming cost V 2 bases and J 0 bases; bases outside gene matches: 1. The CDR3 length is 15 residues. CDR1 LGHNA and CDR2 YNFKEQ come from the germline V gene. The CDR3: CASSQRTGVNTEAFF. The CDR3 DNA reads as TGTGCCAGCAGCCAAAGGACAGGGGTGAACACTGAAGCTTTCTTT.

The rearrangement joins TRBV18 to TRBJ2-5; TRBD2 aligns across 13 bases. CDR3 length: 15 amino acids. After removal of 4 bases from V and 1 base from J, the junction contained 0 bases not matched to a gene. Germline CDR1 KGHSH, CDR2 LQKENI. The CDR3 reads CASSRTSGSQETQYF. CDR3 DNA sequence: TGTGCCAGCTCACGGACTAGCGGGAGCCAAGAGACCCAGTACTTC.

The rearrangement uses TRBV18 and TRBJ2-7, with TRBD2 as a possible D gene (5 bases). With 0 bases removed from V and 4 bases from J, the gap between germline ends came to 10 bases. The CDR3 extends over 14 amino acids. CDR1 is KGHSH, CDR2 LQKENI, per germline. The CDR3 DNA reads TGTGCCAGCTCACCACCGCCGGGAACTTACGAGCAGTACTTC. It translates to CASSPPPGTYEQYF.

The chain has TRBV9 and TRBJ2-7; TRBD1 might be the D (7 bases). Germline V gene sequence: CDR1 SGDLS, CDR2 YYNGEE. The CDR3 has 15 amino acids. The V end lost 0 bases, the J end lost 2 bases, and 12 bases lay between the germline ends. The CDR3 region has the DNA TGTGCCAGCAGCGTAGGGGGGGACAGCCCCTACGAGCAGTACTTC. Residues: CASSVGGDSPYEQYF.

A single count supports this clone. The chain uses TRBV6-4 and TRBJ2-3, with 11 bases matching TRBD2. The germline V gene has CDR1 MRHNA and CDR2 SNTAGT. Trimming took 5 bases from V and 6 from J; bases not matched to a gene: 7. The CDR3 sequence is 15 residues long. CDR3 protein: CASSKGLADLDTQYF. The CDR3 DNA reads TGTGCCAGCAGTAAGGGACTAGCGGACCTGGATACGCAGTATTTT.

A single count supports this clone. This chain connects TRBV9 to TRBJ2-1; D remains ambiguous. The V end lost 4 bases, the J end lost 7 bases, and 12 bases lay between the germline ends. Germline loops: CDR1 SGDLS, CDR2 YYNGEE. The CDR3 covers 13 residues. The CDR3, as DNA: TGTGCCAGCAGCCCCCCCAGGTCGAATGAGCAGTTCTTC. Translated: CASSPPRSNEQFF.

CDR3 sequence (DNA): TGTGCCAGCAGTTTATCGAGTCCGGGTTGGACTGAAGCTTTCTTT. Its translation: CASSLSSPGWTEAFF. The chain has TRBV27 and TRBJ1-1; D is unclear. CDR3 length equals 15 residues. V lost 0 bases and J lost 5, with 13 bases in between. The germline gives CDR1 MNHEY, CDR2 SMNVEV (reference sequence).

This clone showed up just once. V gene TRBV21-1 combines with J gene TRBJ2-3; the DNA was not used to check the table's D call, TRBD2. TRBV21-1 is a listed pseudogene. The CDR3 extends over 16 amino acids. This chain's CDR3 is CASRKILAVMQDTQYF. The CDR3 region has the DNA TGTGCCAGCAGAAAGATCCTAGCAGTCATGCAAGATACGCAGTATTTT.

About this clone: One end of the junction fails to match germline, which may point to a read error. The V and J genes are TRBV7-7 and TRBJ2-2, with D perhaps matching TRBD1 or TRBD2 (6 bases each). The germline V gene has CDR1 SSHAT and CDR2 FNYEAQ (reference sequence). The CDR3 length is 14 residues. CDR3 residues: CASSAGHLAGELFF. DNA of the CDR3: TGTGCTAGCAGCGCGGGACACCTCGCCGGGGAGCTGTTTTTT. Together with reference TRBV7-7 and TRBJ2-2, the CDR3 gives the full variable domain: GAGVSQSPRYKVTKRGQDVTLRCDPISSHATLYWYQQALGQGPEFLTYFNYEAQPDKSGLPSDRFSAERPEGSISTLTIQRTEQRDSAMYRCASSAGHLAGELFFGEGSRLTVL.

V and J are TRBV6-1 and TRBJ2-1; 7 bases fit TRBD2. The V gene's germline CDR1 is MNHNS and CDR2 SASEGT. The CDR3 has 16 residues. The V segment lost 2 bases and the J segment 0 bases; nucleotides outside the gene matches: 4. CDR3 nucleotide sequence: TGTGCCAGCAGTGAATCGGGCGGGAGCTCCTACAATGAGCAGTTCTTC. As protein: CASSESGGSSYNEQFF.

V usage is TRBV19 and J usage is TRBJ2-7; D uncertain. V lost 11 bases, J lost 3 bases, and 17 bases lay in between. This CDR3 contains 13 residues. CDR1 LNHDA and CDR2 SQIVND come from the germline V gene (reference sequence). CDR3 amino acids: CARLGFSVYEQYF. CDR3 DNA: TGTGCCCGCCTCGGGTTTAGTGTCTACGAGCAGTACTTC.

The rearrangement links TRBV7-9 to TRBJ1-1; D might be TRBD1 (5 bases). V was pared by 5 bases and J by 4 bases, with 17 bases between. The CDR3 length is 15 residues. The V gene's germline CDR1 is SEHNR and CDR2 FQNEAQ (reference sequence). The CDR3 DNA reads as TGTGCCAGCAGCCCTAGTAATATGGGGGGCACTGAAGCTTTCTTT. Its translation: CASSPSNMGGTEAFF.

The chain couples TRBV18 to TRBJ2-3; 7 positions match TRBD2. CDR1 is KGHSH and CDR2 is LQKENI in the germline V gene. This CDR3 contains 15 residues. Trimming removed 1 base from V and 3 bases from J; junction bases left unmatched: 4. The CDR3 nucleotides read TGTGCCAGCTCACCACAGGGCGGGAGTACAGATACGCAGTATTTT. As protein: CASSPQGGSTDTQYF.

This clone has a single count. The chain uses TRBV30 and TRBJ2-2, with D perhaps matching TRBD1 (6 bases). Germline CDR1 GTSNPN, CDR2 SVGIG (reference sequence). This CDR3 region has 14 residues. V lost 2 bases and J 6 bases, leaving 13 bases between the germline ends. The chain's CDR3 is CAWSPGEGAGELFF. The CDR3 DNA sequence: TGTGCCTGGAGTCCAGGCGAGGGGGCCGGGGAGCTGTTTTTT.

This clone has a single count. The rearrangement links TRBV5-4 to TRBJ2-1; 13 nucleotides line up with TRBD2. V lost 5 bases and J lost 7; bases outside the gene matches: 6. Germline V gives CDR1 SGHNT, CDR2 YYREEE (reference sequence). This CDR3 is 15 amino acids long. The CDR3 sequence is CASSSEGLAGNEQFF. CDR3 in DNA: TGTGCCAGCAGTTCCGAGGGACTAGCGGGAAATGAGCAGTTCTTC.

This clone was counted a single time. J is TRBJ1-1 and V is TRBV7-2, with TRBD1 as a possible D gene (6 bases). The ends were cut back, 6 bases at V and 3 bases at J, with 14 bases in the middle. Germline V gene sequence: CDR1 SGHTA, CDR2 FQGNSA. This CDR3 spans 14 amino acids. The CDR3 DNA follows: TGTGCCAGCAGATCTAAAACAGGGTACACTGAAGCTTTCTTT. Protein: CASRSKTGYTEAFF.

The chain recombines TRBV9 with TRBJ2-5; D not certain. The V end lost 3 bases, the J end lost 5 bases, and 8 bases lay between the germline ends. CDR3 size: 12 residues. The germline V gene has CDR1 SGDLS and CDR2 YYNGEE. This CDR3 reads CASSGPTETQYF. The CDR3 bases are TGTGCCAGCAGCGGTCCCACGGAGACCCAGTACTTC.

V gene TRBV27 combines with J gene TRBJ2-3, with D uncertain. Trimming removed 7 bases at V and 2 bases at J, with 16 bases between. Looked up from germline, CDR1 is MNHEY and CDR2 is SMNVEV (reference sequence). The CDR3 is 15 residues long. The CDR3 region is CASKEWQETTDTQYF. CDR3 DNA sequence: TGTGCCAGCAAAGAATGGCAGGAAACCACAGATACGCAGTATTTT.

The chain uses TRBV28 and TRBJ2-2, with D perhaps being TRBD1 or TRBD2 (5 bases each). CDR3 length: 15 residues. V lost 6 bases and J 7 bases, leaving 18 bases between the germline ends. Germline V lookup: CDR1 MDHEN, CDR2 SYDVKM. In nucleotides, the CDR3 is TGTGCCAGCAGCCAGGGACCTACCGGGGTCGGGGAGCTGTTTTTT. Protein sequence: CASSQGPTGVGELFF.

The chain uses TRBV28 and TRBJ2-3, with TRBD1 matching 8 bases. With 7 bases clipped from V and 1 base from J, the junction kept 4 bases outside the gene matches. Germline loops: CDR1 MDHEN, CDR2 SYDVKM. The CDR3 extends over 14 amino acids. CDR3 DNA: TGTGCCAGCATCCAGGGGGCCCGCACAGATACGCAGTATTTT. Translated, it gives CASIQGARTDTQYF. The whole variable domain, remainder taken from reference TRBV28 and TRBJ2-3, is DVKVTQSSRYLVKRTGEKVFLECVQDMDHENMFWYRQDPGLGLRLIYFSYDVKMKEKGDIPEGYSVSREKKERFSLILESASTNQTSMYLCASIQGARTDTQYFGPGTRLTVL.

Worth noting for this clone: At one boundary the junction diverges from the germline segment, which might be a read error. The chain recombines TRBV7-7 with TRBJ2-5; TRBD1 agrees at 7 bases. Germline-derived CDR1 and CDR2 are SSHAT and FNYEAQ (reference sequence). This CDR3 contains 13 residues. CDR3: CASSFDRAETQYF. CDR3 bases: TGTGCTAGCAGCTTCGACAGGGCAGAGACCCAGTACTTC.